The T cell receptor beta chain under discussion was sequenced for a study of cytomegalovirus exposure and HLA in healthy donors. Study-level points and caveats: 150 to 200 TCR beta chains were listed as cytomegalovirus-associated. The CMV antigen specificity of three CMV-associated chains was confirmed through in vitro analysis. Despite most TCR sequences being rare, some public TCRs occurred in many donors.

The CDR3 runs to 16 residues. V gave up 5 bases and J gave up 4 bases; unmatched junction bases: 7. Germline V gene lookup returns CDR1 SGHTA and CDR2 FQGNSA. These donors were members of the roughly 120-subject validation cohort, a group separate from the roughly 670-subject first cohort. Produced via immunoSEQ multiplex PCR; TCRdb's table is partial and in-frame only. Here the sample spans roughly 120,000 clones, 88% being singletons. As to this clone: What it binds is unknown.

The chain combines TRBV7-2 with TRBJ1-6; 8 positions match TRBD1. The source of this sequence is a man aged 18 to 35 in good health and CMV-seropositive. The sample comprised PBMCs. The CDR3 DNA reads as TGTGCCAGCAGCCTCACCGGGACAGGATATAATTCACCCCTCCACTTT. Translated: CASSLTGTGYNSPLHF.